This TCR beta chain was captured by sequencing in a study of T cells expressing NK-cell markers. Study as a whole: CD3+CD56+NKG2C+, CD3+CD56+NKG2C- and CD3+CD56-NKG2C+ T cells, once sorted, supplied the TCR beta repertoires. Among the eight sequenced donors, seven tested HCMV-seropositive and one tested seronegative. Study conclusions and caveats: The same clonotypes also predominated in the CD3+CD56-NKG2C+ fraction of several donors. CD8+ T cells in over 5 donors included dominant NKG2C+ clonotypes at roughly 1.0-7.0%.

On this clonotype itself: What it recognizes is unknown.

TCRdb reanalyzed the 5' RACE reads and collapses them to one entry per CDR3 protein, without DNA. This sample's table reports 500,000 to 700,000 distinct CDR3 sequences. CDR3 length: 16 amino acids. CDR1 DFQATT and CDR2 SNEGSKA come from the germline V gene (reference sequence). The source is a man younger than 35 in good health. The source material was blood T cells: a sorted CD56 or NKG2C T cell subset, CD4+ or CD8+ T cells, or bulk PBMC T cells (not recorded which). The rearrangement joins TRBV20-1 to TRBJ1-3; checking the TCRdb D call of TRBD1 is not possible without DNA. CDR3 sequence: CSAPFPGTPSGNTIYF.